A single sample is the source of the 20 T cell receptor beta chains below, sequenced in a study of T cells expressing NK-cell markers. TCRdb re-called the 5' RACE reads; one entry per CDR3 protein, DNA not given. The sample has roughly 430,000 distinct CDR3 sequences; the top ten hold less than 7.5%. The sequenced sample consisted of blood T cells: a sorted CD56 or NKG2C T cell subset, CD4+ or CD8+ T cells, or bulk PBMC T cells (not recorded which). These TCRs come from a woman aged 18 to 75 in good health.

The V call is TRBV12-3 or TRBV12-4, the J call TRBJ1-1; TCRdb calls TRBD1, which cannot be checked without DNA. CDR3 length: 13 amino acids. The CDR3 here is CASSLTVSTEAFF.

The chain carries TRBV28 and TRBJ1-4; there is no DNA to check the TCRdb D call of TRBD1. CDR3 length: 14 amino acids. CDR1 and CDR2 (germline): MDHEN, SYDVKM. This chain's CDR3 is CASSFRGGREKLFF.

This chain joins TRBV7-3 and TRBJ2-1; TCRdb returns TRBD1, unconfirmable since there is no DNA. CDR3 length: 13 amino acids. Germline-derived CDR1 and CDR2 are SGHTA and FQGTGA. This chain's CDR3 is CASSPGNYNEQFF. The whole variable domain, remainder taken from reference TRBV7-3 and TRBJ2-1, is GAGVSQTPSNKVTEKGKYVELRCDPISGHTALYWYRQSLGQGPEFLIYFQGTGAADDSGLPNDRFFAVRPEGSVSTLKIQRTERGDSAVYLCASSPGNYNEQFFGPGTRLTVL.

The V and J genes are TRBV12-3 or TRBV12-4 and TRBJ2-3; the TCRdb D gene call, TRBD2, has no DNA to confirm it. The CDR3 is 16 residues long. CDR3 residues: CASTPAAGGLTDTQYF.

This chain joins TRBV12-3 or TRBV12-4 and TRBJ1-5; TCRdb proposes TRBD1, but this gene call is untestable without DNA. This CDR3 region has 14 residues. CDR3 in amino acids: CASSLRQQNQPQHF.

This chain connects TRBV27 to TRBJ1-1. CDR1 is MNHEY, CDR2 SMNVEV, per germline (reference sequence). This CDR3 spans 14 amino acids. CDR3 sequence reads: CASSFGYAGTEAFF.

The J gene is TRBJ2-1, the V gene TRBV20-1; the TRBD1 assignment by TCRdb is unverifiable without DNA. The CDR3 is made up of 14 amino acids. Germline values: CDR1 DFQATT, CDR2 SNEGSKA (reference sequence). CDR3 residues: CSASRTLALLGQFF.

The rearrangement uses TRBV6-1 and TRBJ1-1; TCRdb picks TRBD1, but there is no DNA to check that call. CDR1 and CDR2 (germline): MNHNS, SASEGT. The CDR3 sequence is 15 residues long. The CDR3 spells CASRLFGQVNTEAFF.

The V gene is TRBV12-3 or TRBV12-4, the J gene TRBJ2-1; there is no DNA to check the TCRdb D call of TRBD1. This CDR3 spans 15 amino acids. This CDR3 reads CASRKPGQGPSEQFF.

This chain connects TRBV27 to TRBJ2-3; TCRdb's D call of TRBD1 is untestable without DNA. The CDR3 length is 15 residues. Germline loops: CDR1 MNHEY, CDR2 SMNVEV (reference sequence). The CDR3 protein is CASSLKRGSTDTQYF.

This sequence joins TRBV27 and TRBJ2-7; TCRdb lists TRBD1, though no DNA is available to test this call. CDR3 length: 14 residues. Germline V CDR1 and CDR2: MNHEY, SMNVEV (reference sequence). The chain's CDR3 is CASSDQGARPEQYF.

This chain connects TRBV4-3 to TRBJ2-3; TCRdb indicates TRBD1, and absent DNA this call remains unverified. CDR1 is LGHNA, CDR2 YSLEER, per germline. The CDR3 runs to 16 residues. The CDR3: CASSPGQGQGTDTQYF.

J is TRBJ2-2 and V is TRBV15; the TCRdb call, TRBD1, lacks DNA for checking. Per the germline V gene, CDR1 is LNHNV and CDR2 is YYDKDF (reference sequence). This CDR3 comprises 15 residues. The CDR3 region is CATSSGQALGGELFF.

The chain uses TRBV14 and TRBJ2-1. Germline CDR1 is SGHDN and CDR2 is FVKESK. This CDR3 has 16 residues. The CDR3 sequence is CASSRDLGSRTTEQFF.

The J gene is TRBJ1-1, the V gene TRBV12-3 or TRBV12-4; the D call from TCRdb, TRBD1, cannot be confirmed without DNA. This CDR3 contains 16 residues. CDR3 amino acids: CASSFWLGGADTEAFF.

The V and J genes are TRBV10-2 and TRBJ1-2; with no DNA, the TCRdb D assignment of TRBD1 cannot be verified. The CDR3 has 15 amino acids. Looked up from germline, CDR1 is WSHSY and CDR2 is SAAADI. The CDR3 is CASNPGQGGNYGYTF.

The J gene is TRBJ2-5, the V gene TRBV9; there is no DNA to check the TCRdb D call of TRBD2. The CDR3 is 13 residues long. Germline V CDR1 and CDR2: SGDLS, YYNGEE. CDR3 amino acids: CASSVWGEETQYF.

The CDR3 protein is CATSDGGRYEQYF. This sequence joins TRBV24-1 and TRBJ2-7; TCRdb reports TRBD1, a call that lacks DNA to check it against. This CDR3 has 13 residues. Looked up from germline, CDR1 is KGHDR and CDR2 is SFDVKD.

CDR3: CASSPYGLAGLKSSEETQYF. V and J are TRBV11-2 and TRBJ2-5; the TRBD2 assignment by TCRdb is unverifiable without DNA. Germline values: CDR1 SGHAT, CDR2 FQNNGV. The CDR3 is made up of 20 amino acids.

This chain links TRBV15 with TRBJ1-4; the TCRdb call, TRBD1, lacks DNA for checking. This CDR3 region has 15 residues. CDR1 is LNHNV, CDR2 YYDKDF, per germline (reference sequence). CDR3 protein: CATSRDPRADEKLFF.